Sequencing of this T cell receptor beta chain was carried out in a study of blood T cell repertoires in COVID-19 (dated by TCRdb to about 2020). A note on the overall study: Samples from collaborators originated in the United States, Italy and Spain and spanned both the acute and convalescent phases of COVID-19. Deeply sampled blood TCRbeta repertoires from subjects exposed to, actively infected with, or recovered from COVID-19 were included in the dataset. Where available, HLA class I and class II types were obtained from metadata supplied by the sample provider rather than from assay-based typing. The sample metadata nearly always contained a de-identified subject ID, COVID-19 status, age in years and sex. The prospective study material was composed of cDNA or gDNA derived from T cells, B-cell-depleted T cells, or PBMCs. The repertoires were released in a freely available public database meant as a resource for research on the immune response to SARS-CoV-2. The samples were drawn from two sources: the first 160 participants of the ongoing ImmuneRACE study, and 1,254 subjects contributed by 6 global collaborators.

CDR1 and CDR2 (SGDLS, YYNGEE) derive from the germline V gene. At the junction V is shortened by 3 bases and J by 8 bases; bases outside the gene matches: 5. Measured from the cysteine to the phenylalanine, the CDR3 is 13 residues long. Just CDR3 DNA is preserved here, 39 bases in frame from base 1. Participants in the prospective study were aged roughly 18 to 89 years, lived in more than 20 United States geographic areas, and enrolled through a virtual design. Cohort assignment in the prospective study relied on participant-reported clinical history from a screening survey and a study questionnaire. Recovered participants in ImmuneRACE Cohort 3 were defined by two consecutive negative NP/OP PCR tests, clearance by a healthcare professional, or resolution of symptoms. Each participant in the prospective study had whole blood, serum and a nasopharyngeal or oropharyngeal swab collected by mobile phlebotomists. Participants in the prospective study had the option to provide additional blood draws and questionnaires over a 2-month period. Blood samples from the prospective study were shipped frozen or at room temperature prior to DNA extraction.

Overall results and qualifications from the work: Clinical and demographic metadata were provided uncurated, with the amount varying by source and participant.

Concerning this clone: The antigen it binds to is not known. The sample holds no much larger clone one base away, and base qualities are not on file.

TCRbeta CDR3 regions were amplified from genomic DNA by means of the immunoSEQ Assay, a bias-controlled multiplex PCR. The published analysis was carried out like this. The number of nucleated cells in each sample was estimated by amplification of reference gene primers within the assay. To quantify the absolute abundance of each unique TCRbeta CDR3 rearrangement, sequence reads were collapsed and filtered. For each sample, productive Simpson clonality was calculated by taking the square root of Simpson's diversity index across productive rearrangements. TCRdb took over this immuneACCESS table, retaining in-frame rearrangements with V and J assigned. Such tables are incomplete; in checked studies, under half of the missing clones stem from an unresolved V gene, and the remainder is unexplained. Clonal size and the V and J genes are those of that table, whereas D and trimming came from the DNA. The sample records fewer than 300,000 clones, around nine tenths of which are singletons. Together, the top ten hold 1.1% of the sample.

The sequence derives from a young woman who had recovered from COVID-19. The sequenced sample consisted of PBMCs or T cells enriched from blood (not recorded which). The rearrangement joined TRBV9 to TRBJ1-2; the central 9 bases match TRBD1. The nucleotide sequence is TGTGCCAGCAGCGCCCTAACAGGGGGCGGCTACACCTTC. This is translated as CASSALTGGGYTF. The full variable domain, completed from the reference TRBV9 and TRBJ1-2 proteins outside the CDR3, reads DSGVTQTPKHLITATGQRVTLRCSPRSGDLSVYWYQQSLDQGLQFLIQYYNGEERAKGNILERFSAQQFPDLHSELNLSSLELGDSALYFCASSALTGGGYTFGSGTRLTVV.